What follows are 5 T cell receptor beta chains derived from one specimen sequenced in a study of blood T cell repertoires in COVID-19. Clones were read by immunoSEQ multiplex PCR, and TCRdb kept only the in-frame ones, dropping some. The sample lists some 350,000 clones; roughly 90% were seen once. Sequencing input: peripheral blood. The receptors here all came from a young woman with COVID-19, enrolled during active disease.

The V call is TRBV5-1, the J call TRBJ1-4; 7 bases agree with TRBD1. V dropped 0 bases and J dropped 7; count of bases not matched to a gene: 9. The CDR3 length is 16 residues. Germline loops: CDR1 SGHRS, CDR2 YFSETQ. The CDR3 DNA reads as TGCGCCAGCAGCTTGGAAGGACGACAGGGAGGTGAAAAACTGTTTTTT. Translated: CASSLEGRQGGEKLFF. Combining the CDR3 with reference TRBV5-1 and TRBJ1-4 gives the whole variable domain KAGVTQTPRYLIKTRGQQVTLSCSPISGHRSVSWYQQTPGQGLQFLFEYFSETQRNKGNFPGRFSGRQFSNSRSEMNVSTLELGDSALYLCASSLEGRQGGEKLFFGSGTQLSVL.

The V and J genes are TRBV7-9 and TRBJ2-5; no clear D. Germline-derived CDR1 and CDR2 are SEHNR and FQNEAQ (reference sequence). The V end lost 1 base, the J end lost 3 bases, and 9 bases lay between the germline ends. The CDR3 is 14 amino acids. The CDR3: CASSLGVYEETQYF. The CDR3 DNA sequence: TGTGCCAGCAGCTTAGGAGTCTACGAAGAGACCCAGTACTTC.

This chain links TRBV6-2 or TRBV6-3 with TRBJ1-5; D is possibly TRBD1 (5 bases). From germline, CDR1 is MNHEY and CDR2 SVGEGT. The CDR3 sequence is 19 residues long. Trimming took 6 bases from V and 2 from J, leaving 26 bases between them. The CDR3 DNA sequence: TGTGCCAGCAGCCCCCCCAAACCATTGACAGTCGGACGCAATCAGCCCCAGCATTTT. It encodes CASSPPKPLTVGRNQPQHF.

In DNA form, the CDR3 reads TGTGCCAGCTCCCCGAGGAGCCGGTCGTCCTACAATGAGCAGTTCTTC. Translated: CASSPRSRSSYNEQFF. The gene calls are TRBV18 and TRBJ2-1; D uncertain. The V end lost 6 bases, the J end lost 1 base, and 16 bases lay between the germline ends. Germline loops: CDR1 KGHSH, CDR2 LQKENI. The CDR3 consists of 16 residues. Variable domain in full (rest from reference TRBV18 and TRBJ2-1): NAGVMQNPRHLVRRRGQEARLRCSPMKGHSHVYWYRQLPEEGLKFMVYLQKENIIDESGMPKERFSAEFPKEGPSILRIQQVVRGDSAAYFCASSPRSRSSYNEQFFGPGTRLTVL.

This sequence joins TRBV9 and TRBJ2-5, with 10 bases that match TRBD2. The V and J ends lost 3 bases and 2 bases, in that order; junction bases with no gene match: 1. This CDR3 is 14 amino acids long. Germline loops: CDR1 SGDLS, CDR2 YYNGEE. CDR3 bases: TGTGCCAGCAGCGCGGGACTAGCGCAAGAGACCCAGTACTTC. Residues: CASSAGLAQETQYF.